This is a list of T cell receptor beta chains from one sample in a study of cytomegalovirus exposure and HLA in healthy donors. The method was immunoSEQ multiplex PCR; TCRdb's version includes in-frame clones alone and lacks a portion of them. The sample holds roughly 120,000 clones, approximately 94% seen once. The sequencing input was PBMCs. These TCRs come from a woman under 30 in good health and CMV-seronegative. CDR3s include the opening cysteine and the closing phenylalanine or tryptophan. The order of the fields is CDR3 DNA, CDR3 protein, V gene, clone size, D gene, J gene. D genes are given only for firm matches. Not every row has a clone size; where given, it reads once, few, many or a size class.

TGTGCCAGCAGCTTCCAGCGGGGGGGCTACAATGAGCAGTTCTTC CASSFQRGGYNEQFF TRBV13 NA TRBD2 TRBJ2-1
TGCGCCAGCAGGATGGGGGGACAGGGGAACACTGAAGCTTTCTTT CASRMGGQGNTEAFF TRBV5-1 NA TRBD1 TRBJ1-1
TGTGCCAGCAGCTTGGTGGGTCAGGACTTCTATGGCTACACCTTC CASSLVGQDFYGYTF TRBV5-6 NA NA TRBJ1-2
TGTGCCAGCAGCCCCCGGGGGGACAAATACACCGGGGAGCTGTTTTTT CASSPRGDKYTGELFF TRBV27 NA NA TRBJ2-2
TGTGCCAGCAGCTTTGGCGCGGGAACAAACGAGCAGTACTTC CASSFGAGTNEQYF TRBV11-2 NA NA TRBJ2-7
TGTGCCAGCAGTACAGGGAGCAATCAGCCCCAGCATTTT CASSTGSNQPQHF TRBV7-2 NA NA TRBJ1-5
TGTGCCTTGAATACAGGGCCCAGTGTGGACACTGAAGCTTTCTTT CALNTGPSVDTEAFF TRBV30 once NA TRBJ1-1
TGTGCCAGCAGTGAATTTGAGATTTACGAGCAGTACTTC CASSEFEIYEQYF TRBV6-1 NA NA TRBJ2-7
TGTGCCAGCAGTTACACAGGGTCCTACGAGCAGTACTTC CASSYTGSYEQYF TRBV5-5 once NA TRBJ2-7
TGTGCCAGCAAAATAGACAGGCCGATCACAGATACGCAGTATTTT CASKIDRPITDTQYF TRBV2 once NA TRBJ2-3